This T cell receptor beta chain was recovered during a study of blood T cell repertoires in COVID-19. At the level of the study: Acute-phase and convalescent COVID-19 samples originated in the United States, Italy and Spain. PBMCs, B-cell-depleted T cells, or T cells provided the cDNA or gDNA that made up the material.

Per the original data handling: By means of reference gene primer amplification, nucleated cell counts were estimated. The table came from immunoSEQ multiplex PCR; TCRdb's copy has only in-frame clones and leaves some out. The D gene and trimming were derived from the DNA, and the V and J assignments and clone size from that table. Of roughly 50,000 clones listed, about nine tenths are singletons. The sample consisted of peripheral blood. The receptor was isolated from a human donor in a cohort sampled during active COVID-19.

CDR3 nucleotide sequence: TGTGCCAGCAGCCCGGACTACCGCACAGATACGCAGTATTTT. This translates into CASSPDYRTDTQYF. The chain has TRBV11-2 and TRBJ2-3, with a weak D call TRBD2 (6 bases). Trimming took 5 bases from V and 1 from J, leaving 10 bases between them. The V gene's germline CDR1 is SGHAT and CDR2 FQNNGV. The CDR3 has 14 amino acids.